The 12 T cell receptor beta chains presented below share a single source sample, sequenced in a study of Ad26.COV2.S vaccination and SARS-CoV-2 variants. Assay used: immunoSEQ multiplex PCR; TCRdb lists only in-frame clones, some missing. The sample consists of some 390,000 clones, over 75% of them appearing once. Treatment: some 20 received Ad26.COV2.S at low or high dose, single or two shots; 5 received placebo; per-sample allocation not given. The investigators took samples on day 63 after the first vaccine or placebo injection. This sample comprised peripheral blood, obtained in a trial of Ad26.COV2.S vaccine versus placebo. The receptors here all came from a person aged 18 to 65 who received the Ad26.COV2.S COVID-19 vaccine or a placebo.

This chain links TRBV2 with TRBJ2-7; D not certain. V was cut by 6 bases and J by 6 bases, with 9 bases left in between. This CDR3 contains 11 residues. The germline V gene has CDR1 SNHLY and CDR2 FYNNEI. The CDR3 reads CASSINREQYF. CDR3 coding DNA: TGTGCCAGCAGCATAAACCGCGAGCAGTACTTC.

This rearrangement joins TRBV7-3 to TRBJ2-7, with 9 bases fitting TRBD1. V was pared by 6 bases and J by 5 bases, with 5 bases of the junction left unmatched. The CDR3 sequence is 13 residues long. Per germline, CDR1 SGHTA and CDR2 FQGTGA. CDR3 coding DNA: TGTGCCAGCAGTCGGGACAGGGAACACGAGCAGTACTTC. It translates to CASSRDREHEQYF.

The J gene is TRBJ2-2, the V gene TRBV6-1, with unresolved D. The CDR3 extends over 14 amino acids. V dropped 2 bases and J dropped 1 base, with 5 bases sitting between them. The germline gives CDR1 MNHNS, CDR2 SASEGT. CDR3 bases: TGTGCCAGCAGTGAATCAGGGAACACCGGGGAGCTGTTTTTT. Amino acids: CASSESGNTGELFF.

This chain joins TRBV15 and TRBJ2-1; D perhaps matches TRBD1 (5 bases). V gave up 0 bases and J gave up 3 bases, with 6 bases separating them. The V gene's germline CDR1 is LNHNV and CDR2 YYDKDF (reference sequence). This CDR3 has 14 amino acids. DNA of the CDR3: TGTGCCACCAGCAGAGAAAGGGGCTACAATGAGCAGTTCTTC. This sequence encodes CATSRERGYNEQFF.

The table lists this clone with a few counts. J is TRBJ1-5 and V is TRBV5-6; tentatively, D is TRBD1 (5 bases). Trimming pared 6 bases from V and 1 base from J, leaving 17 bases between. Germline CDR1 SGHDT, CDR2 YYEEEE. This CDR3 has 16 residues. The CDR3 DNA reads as TGTGCCAGCACCGCTGGGGGGGGAACCAGCAATCAGCCCCAGCATTTT. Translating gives CASTAGGGTSNQPQHF.

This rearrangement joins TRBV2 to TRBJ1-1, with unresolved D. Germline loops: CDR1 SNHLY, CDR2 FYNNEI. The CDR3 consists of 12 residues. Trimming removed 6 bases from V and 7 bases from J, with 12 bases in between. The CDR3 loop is CASSQALYEAFF. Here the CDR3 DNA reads TGTGCCAGCAGCCAGGCGCTATATGAAGCTTTCTTT. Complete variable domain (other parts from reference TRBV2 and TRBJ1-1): EPEVTQTPSHQVTQMGQEVILRCVPISNHLYFYWYRQILGQKVEFLVSFYNNEISEKSEIFDDQFSVERPDGSNFTLKIRSTKLEDSAMYFCASSQALYEAFFGQGTRLTVV.

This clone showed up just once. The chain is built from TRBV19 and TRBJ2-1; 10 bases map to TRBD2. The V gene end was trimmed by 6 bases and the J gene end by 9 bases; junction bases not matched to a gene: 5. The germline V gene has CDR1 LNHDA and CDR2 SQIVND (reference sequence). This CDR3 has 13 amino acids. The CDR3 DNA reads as TGTGCCAGTAGGGTAGCGGGAGGAAGTGAGCAGTTCTTC. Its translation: CASRVAGGSEQFF.

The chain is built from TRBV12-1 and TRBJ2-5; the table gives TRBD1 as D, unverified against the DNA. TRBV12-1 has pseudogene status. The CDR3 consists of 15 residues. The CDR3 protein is CASSFAGHLEETQYF. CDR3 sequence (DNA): TGTGCCAGCAGCTTTGCGGGACACCTAGAAGAGACCCAGTACTTC.

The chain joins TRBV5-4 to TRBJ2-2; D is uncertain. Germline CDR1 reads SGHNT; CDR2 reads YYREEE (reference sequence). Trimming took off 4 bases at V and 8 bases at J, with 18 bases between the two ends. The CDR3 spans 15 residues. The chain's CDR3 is CASSPPVAASGELFF. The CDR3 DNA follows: TGTGCCAGCAGCCCCCCCGTGGCAGCATCAGGGGAGCTGTTTTTT. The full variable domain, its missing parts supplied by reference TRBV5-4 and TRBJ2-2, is ETGVTQSPTHLIKTRGQQVTLRCSSQSGHNTVSWYQQALGQGPQFIFQYYREEENGRGNFPPRFSGLQFPNYSSELNVNALELDDSALYLCASSPPVAASGELFFGEGSRLTVL.

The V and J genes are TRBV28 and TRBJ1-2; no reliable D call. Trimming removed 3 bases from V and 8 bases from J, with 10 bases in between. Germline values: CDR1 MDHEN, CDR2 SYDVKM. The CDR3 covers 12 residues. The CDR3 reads CASSFMGWGYTF. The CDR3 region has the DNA TGTGCCAGCAGTTTCATGGGGTGGGGCTACACCTTC.

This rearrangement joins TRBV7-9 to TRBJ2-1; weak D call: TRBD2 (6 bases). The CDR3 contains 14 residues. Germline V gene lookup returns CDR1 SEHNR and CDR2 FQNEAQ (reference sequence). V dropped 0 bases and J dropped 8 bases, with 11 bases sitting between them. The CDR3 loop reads CASSLAGGVDEQFF. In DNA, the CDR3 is TGTGCCAGCAGCTTAGCGGGAGGTGTAGATGAGCAGTTCTTC.

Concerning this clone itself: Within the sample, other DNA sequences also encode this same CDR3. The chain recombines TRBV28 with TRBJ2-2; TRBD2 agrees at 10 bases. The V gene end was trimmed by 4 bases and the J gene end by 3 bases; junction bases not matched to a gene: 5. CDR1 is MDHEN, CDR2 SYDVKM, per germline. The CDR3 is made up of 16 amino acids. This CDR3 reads CASSSGLAAYTGELFF. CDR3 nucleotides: TGTGCCAGCAGTTCCGGACTAGCGGCTTACACCGGGGAGCTGTTTTTT.